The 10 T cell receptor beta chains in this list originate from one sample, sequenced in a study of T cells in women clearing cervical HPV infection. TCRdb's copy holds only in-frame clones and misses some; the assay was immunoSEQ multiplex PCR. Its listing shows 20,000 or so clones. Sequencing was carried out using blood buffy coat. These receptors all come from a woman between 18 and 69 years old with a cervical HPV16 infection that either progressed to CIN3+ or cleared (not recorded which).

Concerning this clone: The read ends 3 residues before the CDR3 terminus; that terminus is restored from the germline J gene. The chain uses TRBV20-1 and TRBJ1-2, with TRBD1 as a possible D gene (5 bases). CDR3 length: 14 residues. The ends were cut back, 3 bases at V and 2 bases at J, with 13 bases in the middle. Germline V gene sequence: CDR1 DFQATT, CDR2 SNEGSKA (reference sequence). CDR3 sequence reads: CSARAGLLNYGYTF. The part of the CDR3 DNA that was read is TGCAGTGCTAGGGCGGGACTCCTGAACTATGGC.

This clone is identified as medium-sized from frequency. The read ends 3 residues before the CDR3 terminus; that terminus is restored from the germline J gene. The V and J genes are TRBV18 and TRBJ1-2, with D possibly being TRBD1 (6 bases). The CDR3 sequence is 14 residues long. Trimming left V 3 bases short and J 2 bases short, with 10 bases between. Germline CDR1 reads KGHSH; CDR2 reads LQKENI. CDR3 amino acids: CASSPGQQNYGYTF. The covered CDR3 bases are TGTGCCAGCTCACCTGGACAGCAAAACTATGGC.

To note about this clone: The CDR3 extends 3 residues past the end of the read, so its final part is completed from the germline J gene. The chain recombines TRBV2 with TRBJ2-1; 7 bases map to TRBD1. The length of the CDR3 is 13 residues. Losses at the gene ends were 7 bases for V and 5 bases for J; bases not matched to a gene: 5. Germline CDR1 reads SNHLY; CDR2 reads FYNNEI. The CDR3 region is CASTKGADNEQFF. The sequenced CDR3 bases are TGTGCCAGCACCAAGGGGGCCGACAATGAG.

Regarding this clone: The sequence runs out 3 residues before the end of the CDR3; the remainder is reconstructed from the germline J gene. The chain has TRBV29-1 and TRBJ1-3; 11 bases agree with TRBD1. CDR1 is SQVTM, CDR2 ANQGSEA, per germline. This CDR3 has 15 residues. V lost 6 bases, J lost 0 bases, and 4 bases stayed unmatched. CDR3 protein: CSVGDRGTSGNTIYF. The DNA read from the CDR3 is TGCAGCGTCGGGGACAGGGGGACCTCTGGAAACACC.

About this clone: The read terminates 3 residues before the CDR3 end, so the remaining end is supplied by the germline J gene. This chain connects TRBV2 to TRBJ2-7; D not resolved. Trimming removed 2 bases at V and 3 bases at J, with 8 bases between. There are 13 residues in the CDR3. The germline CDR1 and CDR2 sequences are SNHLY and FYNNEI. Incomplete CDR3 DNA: TGTGCCAGCAGTGAAAGGGCTATCTACGAG. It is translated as CASSERAIYE. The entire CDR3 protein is CASSERAIYEQYF.

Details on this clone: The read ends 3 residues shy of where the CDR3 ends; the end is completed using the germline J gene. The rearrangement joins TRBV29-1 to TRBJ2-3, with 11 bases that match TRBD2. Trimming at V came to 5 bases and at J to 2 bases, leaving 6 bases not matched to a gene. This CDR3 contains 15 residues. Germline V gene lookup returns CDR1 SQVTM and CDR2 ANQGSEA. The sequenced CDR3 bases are TGCAGCGTTCAGACTAGCGGGGCGCCCACAGATACG. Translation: CSVQTSGAPTDT. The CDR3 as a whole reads CSVQTSGAPTDTQYF.

The chain's CDR3 is CASSPPIGTNTEAFF. The CDR3 bases that were read are TGTGCCAGCTCACCACCCATCGGGACAAACACTGAA. The rearrangement joins TRBV18 to TRBJ1-1; D is perhaps TRBD1 (6 bases). The read finishes 3 residues shy of the CDR3 end, and the germline J gene is used to complete it. V was cut by 0 bases and J by 2 bases, with 10 bases left in between. Per the germline V gene, CDR1 is KGHSH and CDR2 is LQKENI. CDR3 length equals 15 residues.

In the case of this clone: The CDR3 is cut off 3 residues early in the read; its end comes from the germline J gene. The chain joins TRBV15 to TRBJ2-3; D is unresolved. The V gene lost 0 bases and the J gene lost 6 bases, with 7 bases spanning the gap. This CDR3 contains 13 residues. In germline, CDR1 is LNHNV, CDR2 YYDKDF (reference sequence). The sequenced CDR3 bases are TGTGCCACCAGCAGAGATCCCATGGATACG. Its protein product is CATSRDPMDT. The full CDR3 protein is CATSRDPMDTQYF.

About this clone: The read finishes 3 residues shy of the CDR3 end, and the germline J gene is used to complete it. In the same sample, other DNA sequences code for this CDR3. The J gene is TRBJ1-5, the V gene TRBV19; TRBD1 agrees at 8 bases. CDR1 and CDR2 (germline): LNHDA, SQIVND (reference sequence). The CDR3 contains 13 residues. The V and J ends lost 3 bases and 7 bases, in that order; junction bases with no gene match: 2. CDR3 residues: CASSMDRVQPQHF. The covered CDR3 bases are TGTGCCAGTAGTATGGACAGGGTACAGCCC.

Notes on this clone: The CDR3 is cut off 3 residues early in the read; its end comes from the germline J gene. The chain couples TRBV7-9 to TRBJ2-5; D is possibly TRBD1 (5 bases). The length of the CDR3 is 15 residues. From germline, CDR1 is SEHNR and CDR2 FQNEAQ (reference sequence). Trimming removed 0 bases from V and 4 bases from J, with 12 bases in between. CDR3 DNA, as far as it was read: TGTGCCAGCAGCTTAGCGTGGACAACGTTAGAGACC. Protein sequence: CASSLAWTTLET. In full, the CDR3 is CASSLAWTTLETQYF.